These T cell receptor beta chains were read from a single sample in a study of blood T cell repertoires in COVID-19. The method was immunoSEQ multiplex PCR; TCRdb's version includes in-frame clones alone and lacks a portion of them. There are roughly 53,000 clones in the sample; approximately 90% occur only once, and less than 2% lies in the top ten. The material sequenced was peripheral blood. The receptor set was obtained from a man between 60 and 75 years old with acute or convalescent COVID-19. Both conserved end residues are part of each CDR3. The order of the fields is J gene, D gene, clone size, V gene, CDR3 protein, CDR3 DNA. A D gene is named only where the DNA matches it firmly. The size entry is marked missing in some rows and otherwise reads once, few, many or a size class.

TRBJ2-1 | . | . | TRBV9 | CASSVSPIGAGSYNEQFF | TGTGCCAGCAGCGTAAGTCCAATCGGTGCGGGGTCCTACAATGAGCAGTTCTTC
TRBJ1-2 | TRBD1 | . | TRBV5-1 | CASSFTGDDGYTF | TGCGCCAGCAGTTTCACAGGGGATGATGGCTACACCTTC
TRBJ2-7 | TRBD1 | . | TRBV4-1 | CASSQGRGQAYSYEQYF | TGCGCCAGCAGCCAAGGCAGAGGACAGGCGTACTCCTACGAGCAGTACTTC
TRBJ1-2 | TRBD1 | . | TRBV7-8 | CASSLGTGGVYGYTF | TGTGCCAGCAGCTTAGGGACAGGGGGTGTCTATGGCTACACCTTC
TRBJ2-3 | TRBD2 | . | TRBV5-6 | CASSLAGGSTDTQYF | TGTGCCAGCAGCTTGGCGGGGGGGAGCACAGATACGCAGTATTTT
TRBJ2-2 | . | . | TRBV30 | CAGSSGNPGELFF | TGTGCCGGTTCTTCGGGTAACCCCGGGGAGCTGTTTTTT
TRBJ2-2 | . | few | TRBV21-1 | CASSKGEDRGRGTGELFF | TGTGCCAGCAGCAAAGGAGAAGACAGGGGGCGAGGAACCGGGGAGCTGTTTTTT
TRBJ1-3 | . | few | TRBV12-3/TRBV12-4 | CASTRGNTIYF | TGTGCCAGCACGCGGGGAAACACCATATATTTT
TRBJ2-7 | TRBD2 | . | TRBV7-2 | CASSLPLAGGSSYEQYF | TGTGCCAGCAGCTTACCACTAGCGGGGGGGAGCTCCTACGAGCAGTACTTC
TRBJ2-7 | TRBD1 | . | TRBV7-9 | CASSPGQGVDEQYF | TGTGCCAGCAGCCCGGGACAGGGTGTCGACGAGCAGTACTTC
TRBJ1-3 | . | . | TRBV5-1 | CASSPRGVAGNTIYF | TGCGCCAGCAGCCCTCGGGGGGTCGCTGGAAACACCATATATTTT
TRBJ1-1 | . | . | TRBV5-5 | CASSLGPRENTEAFF | TGTGCCAGCAGCTTGGGTCCCCGCGAGAACACTGAAGCTTTCTTT
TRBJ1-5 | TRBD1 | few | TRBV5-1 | CASSWGQGDQPQHF | TGCGCCAGCAGCTGGGGACAGGGTGATCAGCCCCAGCATTTT
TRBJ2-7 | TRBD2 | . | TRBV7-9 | CASSLVLAGGPAYEQYF | TGTGCCAGCAGCTTAGTACTAGCGGGGGGGCCGGCCTACGAGCAGTACTTC
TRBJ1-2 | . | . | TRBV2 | CARKPTGSFGYTF | TGTGCCAGAAAACCAACAGGGTCTTTTGGCTACACCTTC
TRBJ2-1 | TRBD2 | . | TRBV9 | CASSLREGPYNEQFF | TGTGCCAGCAGCCTCCGGGAGGGGCCCTACAATGAGCAGTTCTTC
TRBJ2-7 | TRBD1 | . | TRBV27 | CASSFNRDRAYEQYF | TGTGCCAGCAGTTTTAACCGGGACAGGGCATACGAGCAGTACTTC
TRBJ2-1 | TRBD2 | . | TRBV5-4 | CASSFTSGGNNEQFF | TGTGCCAGCAGCTTTACTAGCGGGGGTAACAATGAGCAGTTCTTC
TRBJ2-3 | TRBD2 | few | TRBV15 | CATSRPSGGTTDTQYF | TGTGCCACCAGCAGACCTAGCGGGGGGACAACAGATACGCAGTATTTT
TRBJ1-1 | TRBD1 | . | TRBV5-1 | CASSLLTVAGGMTEAFF | TGCGCCAGCAGCTTGCTTACTGTCGCAGGGGGGATGACTGAAGCTTTCTTT
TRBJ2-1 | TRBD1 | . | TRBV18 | CASSLGTGGYNEQFF | TGTGCCAGCTCCCTCGGGACAGGGGGGTACAATGAGCAGTTCTTC
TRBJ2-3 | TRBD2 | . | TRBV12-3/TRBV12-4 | CANGGSPGDTQYF | TGTGCCAACGGGGGGTCCCCTGGAGATACGCAGTATTTT
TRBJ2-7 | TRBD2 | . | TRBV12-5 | CASGNYSGGDYEQYF | TGTGCTAGTGGTAACTATAGCGGGGGAGATTACGAGCAGTACTTC
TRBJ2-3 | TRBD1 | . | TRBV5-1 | CASSLKSDRGGTQYF | TGCGCCAGCAGCTTAAAATCGGACAGGGGGGGTACGCAGTATTTT
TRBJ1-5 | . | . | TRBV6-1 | CASSEGRHNQPQHF | TGTGCCAGCAGTGAAGGCAGGCACAATCAGCCCCAGCATTTT
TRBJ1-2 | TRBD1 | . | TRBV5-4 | CAGRLSGQTRGYTF | TGTGCCGGACGTCTTTCGGGACAGACGAGGGGCTACACCTTC
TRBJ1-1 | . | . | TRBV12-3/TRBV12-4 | CASSLAGGTEAFF | TGTGCCAGCAGTTTAGCAGGGGGCACTGAAGCTTTCTTT
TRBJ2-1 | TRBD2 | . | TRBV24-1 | CATSDPAGAGGYNEQFF | TGTGCCACCAGTGACCCGGCCGGAGCGGGGGGTTACAATGAGCAGTTCTTC
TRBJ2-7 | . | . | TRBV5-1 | CASTPSVGTAYEQYF | TGCGCCAGCACCCCCTCGGTGGGGACTGCCTACGAGCAGTACTTC
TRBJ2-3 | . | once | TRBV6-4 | CASSDVPAGAMGTDTQYF | TGTGCCAGCAGTGATGTCCCCGCAGGGGCGATGGGAACAGATACGCAGTATTTT
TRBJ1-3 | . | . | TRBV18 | CASSTEGNTIYF | TGTGCCAGCTCGACAGAAGGAAACACCATATATTTT
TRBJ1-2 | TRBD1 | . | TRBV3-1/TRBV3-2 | CASSSWTGGYGYTF | TGTGCCAGCAGCTCTTGGACAGGGGGTTATGGCTACACCTTC
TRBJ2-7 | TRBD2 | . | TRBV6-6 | CASSSLGGGKYEQYF | TGTGCCAGCAGCTCCCTTGGGGGGGGAAAATACGAGCAGTACTTC
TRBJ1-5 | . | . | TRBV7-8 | CASSRGVGDNQPQHF | TGTGCCAGCAGCCGGGGAGTAGGAGACAATCAGCCCCAGCATTTT
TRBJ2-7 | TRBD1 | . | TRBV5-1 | CASTLTGVAEQYF | TGCGCCAGCACGTTGACAGGGGTGGCCGAGCAGTACTTC
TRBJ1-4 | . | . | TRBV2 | CASSKWEEKLFF | TGTGCCAGCAGTAAATGGGAGGAAAAACTGTTTTTT
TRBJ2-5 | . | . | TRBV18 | CASSPNSVGETQYF | TGTGCCAGCTCACCAAATTCGGTTGGAGAGACCCAGTACTTC
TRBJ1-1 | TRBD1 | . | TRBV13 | CASSLGTGPYQWNTEAFF | TGTGCCAGCAGCTTAGGGACAGGGCCTTACCAATGGAACACTGAAGCTTTCTTT
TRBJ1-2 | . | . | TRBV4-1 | CASSQQGRSGYTF | TGCGCCAGCAGCCAGCAGGGGAGAAGTGGCTACACCTTC
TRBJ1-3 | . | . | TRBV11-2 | CASSLVTGSGNTIYF | TGTGCCAGCAGCTTAGTTACAGGCTCTGGAAACACCATATATTTT
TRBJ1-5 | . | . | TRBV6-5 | CASSSRDAGWVPQHF | TGTGCCAGCAGTTCCCGGGACGCGGGATGGGTGCCCCAGCATTTT
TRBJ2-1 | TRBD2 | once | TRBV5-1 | CASRSLAGESYNEQFF | TGCGCCAGCAGGTCACTAGCGGGGGAATCCTACAATGAGCAGTTCTTC
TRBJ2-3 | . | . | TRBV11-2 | CASSSRGGGTDTQYF | TGTGCCAGCAGCTCAAGAGGGGGGGGCACAGATACGCAGTATTTT
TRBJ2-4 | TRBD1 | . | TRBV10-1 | CASSRDRENIQYF | TGCGCCAGCAGCCGGGACAGGGAAAACATTCAGTACTTC
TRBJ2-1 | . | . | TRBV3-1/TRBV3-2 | CASSRRAGTTNEQFF | TGTGCCAGCAGCCGCAGGGCGGGAACTACAAATGAGCAGTTCTTC
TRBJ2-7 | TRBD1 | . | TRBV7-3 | CASSVGTGNYEQYF | TGTGCCAGCAGCGTCGGGACAGGGAACTACGAGCAGTACTTC